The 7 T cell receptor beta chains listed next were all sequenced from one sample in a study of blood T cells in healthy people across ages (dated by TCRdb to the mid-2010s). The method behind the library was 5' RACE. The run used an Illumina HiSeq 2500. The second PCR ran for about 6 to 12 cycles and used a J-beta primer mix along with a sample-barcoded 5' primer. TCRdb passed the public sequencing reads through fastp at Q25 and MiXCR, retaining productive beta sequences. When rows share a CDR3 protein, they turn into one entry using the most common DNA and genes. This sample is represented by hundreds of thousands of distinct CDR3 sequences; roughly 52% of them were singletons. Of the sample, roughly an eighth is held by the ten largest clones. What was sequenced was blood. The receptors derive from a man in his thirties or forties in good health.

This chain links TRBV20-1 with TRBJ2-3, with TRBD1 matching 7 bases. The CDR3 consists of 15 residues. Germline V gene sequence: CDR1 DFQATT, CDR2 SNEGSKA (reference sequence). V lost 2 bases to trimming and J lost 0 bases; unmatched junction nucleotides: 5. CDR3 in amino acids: CSARLPGQSTDTQYF. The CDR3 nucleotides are TGCAGTGCTAGACTACCGGGACAGAGCACAGATACGCAGTATTTT.

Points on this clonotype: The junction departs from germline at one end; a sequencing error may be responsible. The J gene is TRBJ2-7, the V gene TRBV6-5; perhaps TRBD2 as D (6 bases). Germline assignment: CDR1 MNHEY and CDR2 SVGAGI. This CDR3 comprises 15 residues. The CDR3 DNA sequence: TGTGTCAGCAGTTCCGATGGACTATCTTCCTACGAGCAGTACTTC. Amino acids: CVSSSDGLSSYEQYF.

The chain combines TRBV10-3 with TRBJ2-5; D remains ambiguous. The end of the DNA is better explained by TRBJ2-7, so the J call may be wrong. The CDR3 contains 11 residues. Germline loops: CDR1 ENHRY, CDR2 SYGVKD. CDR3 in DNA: TGTGCCATCACTGGGTCAGGCGAGCAGTACTTC. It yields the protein CAITGSGEQYF.

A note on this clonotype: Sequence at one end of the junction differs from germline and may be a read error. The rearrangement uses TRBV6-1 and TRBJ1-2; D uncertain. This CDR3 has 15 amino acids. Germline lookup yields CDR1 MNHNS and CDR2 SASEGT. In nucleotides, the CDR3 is TGTGCCAGCAGTGTTTTGGAGTCAATTAACTATGACTACACCTTC. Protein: CASSVLESINYDYTF.

This chain's CDR3 is CASSDQGNSPLHF. The CDR3 DNA reads as TGTGCCAGCAGTGATCAGGGAAATTCACCCCTCCACTTT. This chain uses TRBV25-1 with TRBJ1-6; D is perhaps TRBD1 (5 bases). There are 13 residues in the CDR3. The germline V gene has CDR1 MGHDK and CDR2 SYGVNS. V shed 3 bases and J shed 7 bases, with 7 bases lying between them.

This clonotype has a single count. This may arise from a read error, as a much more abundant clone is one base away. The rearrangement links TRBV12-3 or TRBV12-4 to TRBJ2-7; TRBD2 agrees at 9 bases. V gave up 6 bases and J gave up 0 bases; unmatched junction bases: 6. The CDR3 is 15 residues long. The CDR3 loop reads CASRESSGTSYEQYF. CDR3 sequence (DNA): TGTGCCAGCAGAGAATCTAGCGGGACCTCCTACGAGCAGTACTTC.

The CDR3 DNA follows: TGTGCCAGCAGTTACCTTGCGGGGGGCTTCCGCAATGAGCAGTTCTTC. This gives the protein CASSYLAGGFRNEQFF. The J gene is TRBJ2-1, the V gene TRBV6-5, with 8 bases fitting TRBD2. The CDR3 spans 16 residues. Germline V gives CDR1 MNHEY, CDR2 SVGAGI. Germline trimming cut 2 bases from V and 6 bases from J; bases unmatched to any gene: 9.